This T cell receptor beta chain originates from a study of human T cells and chemical hapten exposure. Looking at the study overall: Upper back patch tests used 0.01% DPC, scored after 6 days. Study results and limitations: In the PT1 data, expanded TCR counts showed a positive correlation with patch test score. Expanded TCRs produced significantly more large CDR3 similarity clusters than controls did.

For the library, individual cDNA molecules each received unique molecular identifiers. TCRdb fed the RACE reads into MiXCR, producing one record per CDR3 protein. The data contain about 120,000 distinct CDR3 sequences, roughly 12% of them singletons. Germline lookup yields CDR1 SGHTA and CDR2 FQGNSA. CDR3 length: 12 amino acids. Trimming shortened V by 5 bases and J by 2 bases, and 7 bases separated the two germline ends. This clonotype was recorded at least ten times. The antigen is unknown. Documented time point: patch test 1, 2 weeks after DPC sensitization. Treatment in this sample: therapeutic diphenylcyclopropenone sensitization with weekly scalp DPC.

The specimen was whole blood, collected in connection with sensitization to the hapten diphenylcyclopropenone (DPC). The V call is TRBV7-2, the J call TRBJ2-7; D uncertain. This clonotype was obtained from a woman in her 50s with alopecia areata. Some clones in this sample may be carry-over from other donors' samples. The CDR3 protein is CASSHIPYEQYF. As DNA, the CDR3 is TGTGCCAGCAGCCATATTCCCTACGAGCAGTACTTC.